The 5 T cell receptor beta chains below all came from one sample that was sequenced in a study of molecular identifiers for immune sequencing clone quantification. TCRdb re-called the PCR reads with MiXCR, one entry per CDR3 protein. The sample includes about 320,000 distinct CDR3 sequences, 20% to 25% seen only once; the top ten take 0.75% to 0.85%. Sample: naive CD8+ T cells from blood, with Jurkat cell RNA spiked in. Subset given: FACS-sorted CD8+CD4-CCR7+CD45RA+ naive T cells. All receptors derive from a human donor in good health. Some libraries in this study had Jurkat cell RNA spiked in.

On this clonotype: A much larger clone is a single base away; this may be a read error. This chain joins TRBV24-1 and TRBJ2-2, with no clear D. CDR1 KGHDR and CDR2 SFDVKD come from the germline V gene. CDR3 size: 15 residues. V gave up 5 bases and J gave up 2 bases, with 11 bases separating them. The CDR3 DNA reads TGTGCCACCAGTGGCCTCGGTTCCAACACCGGGGAGCTGTTTTTT. It specifies CATSGLGSNTGELFF.

The table lists this clonotype with a few counts. This chain joins TRBV11-2 and TRBJ2-3; 10 bases are a match to TRBD2. Trimming removed 1 base from V and 2 bases from J; junction bases left unmatched: 9. The CDR3 has 18 residues. CDR1 and CDR2 from the germline V gene are SGHAT and FQNNGV. The CDR3 reads CASSLVVSGGIYTDTQYF. DNA for the CDR3: TGTGCCAGCAGCTTAGTAGTTAGCGGGGGGATTTACACAGATACGCAGTATTTT.

Concerning this clonotype: A much larger clone sits a single nucleotide away, making a read error possible. V usage is TRBV6-5 and J usage is TRBJ2-3, with TRBD1 matching 7 bases. The CDR3 covers 11 residues. CDR1 and CDR2 from the germline V gene are MNHEY and SVGAGI. CDR3 residues: CASQGTDTRYF. The DNA for the CDR3 is TGTGCCAGCCAGGGGACAGATACGCGGTATTTT.

V and J are TRBV18 and TRBJ1-5; D is undetermined. The CDR3 contains 14 residues. Germline V gene data show CDR1 as KGHSH and CDR2 as LQKENI. Trimming took 3 bases from V and 1 from J, leaving 7 bases between them. CDR3 sequence (DNA): TGTGCCAGCTCACCCGAAGTAAGCAATCAGCCCCAGCATTTT. Amino acids: CASSPEVSNQPQHF.

This clonotype was seen many times. The chain carries TRBV5-6 and TRBJ1-1; TRBD1 aligns across 7 bases. This CDR3 contains 14 residues. Per the germline V gene, CDR1 is SGHDT and CDR2 is YYEEEE. With V trimmed by 2 bases and J by 8 bases, 9 bases remained unmatched. The CDR3 DNA is TGTGCCAGCAGCTTTTGGGGTCCGGGACAGGAAGCTTTCTTT. This codes for CASSFWGPGQEAFF.